A selection of T cell receptor beta chains follows, all from one sample in a study of prognosis after radiotherapy for stage I lung cancer. TCRdb re-analysed the multiplex PCR reads in MiXCR, keeping a single row per CDR3 protein. In the table there are over 45,000 distinct CDR3 sequences, about 26% of which are singletons. The sample here was PBMCs, taken before or after stereotactic body radiation therapy (not recorded which). The receptors originated from a donor aged 50 or older with non-small cell lung cancer. Each CDR3 is given with its conserved first and last residue. A D gene is named only where the DNA matches it firmly. Size tells how often a clone was seen (once, few, many) or the class of an expanded clone, and some rows leave it out.

J gene | D gene | V gene | clone size | CDR3 DNA | CDR3 protein
TRBJ2-5 | NA | TRBV11-2 | many | TGTGCCAGCAAGGTGGGGGACGGCGCCCCAGAGACCCAGTACTTC | CASKVGDGAPETQYF
TRBJ1-1 | NA | TRBV7-9 | many | TGTGCCAGCAGCTTAGATCAGGTGGCGGGGGCTGAAGCTTTCTTT | CASSLDQVAGAEAFF
TRBJ2-3 | NA | TRBV9 | many | TGTGCCAGCAGCGCTACTTACTTCGGTACGCAGTATTTT | CASSATYFGTQYF
TRBJ1-2 | NA | TRBV12-3/TRBV12-4 | NA | TGTGCCAGCATCGAACAGGGAATGGTCTACACCTTC | CASIEQGMVYTF
TRBJ1-6 | NA | TRBV2 | many | TGTGCCAGCACCCGCGCGAGAAATAATTCACCCCTCCACTTT | CASTRARNNSPLHF
TRBJ2-7 | TRBD2 | TRBV29-1 | NA | TGCAGCGTTGTCCCTAGCGGGGGGACCTCCTACGATCAGTACTTC | CSVVPSGGTSYDQYF
TRBJ2-1 | TRBD2 | TRBV6-4 | many | TGTGCCAGCAGCAGCGGGGGGGCCAGGGGTGAGCAGTTCTTC | CASSSGGARGEQFF
TRBJ1-1 | NA | TRBV6-5 | many | TGTGCCAGCAGTTACTCCGGGACGGCGAACACTGAAGCTTTCTTT | CASSYSGTANTEAFF
TRBJ1-6 | NA | TRBV6-1 | NA | TGTGCCATCGCCCGACAGACCTATAATTCACCACTCCACTTT | CAIARQTYNSPLHF
TRBJ1-2 | TRBD1 | TRBV6-4 | many | TGTGCCAGCAGTTACTCTCTCTCAGGGGGCGATGGCTACACCTTC | CASSYSLSGGDGYTF
TRBJ1-6 | NA | TRBV6-1 | medium-sized | TGTGCCAGCAGTGAACGGTCGGAGTCACCCCTCCACTTT | CASSERSESPLHF
TRBJ2-2 | TRBD1 | TRBV14 | NA | TGTGCCAGCAGCCTCTACAGGGGTGTTCCCGGGGAGCTGTTTTTT | CASSLYRGVPGELFF
TRBJ1-4 | NA | TRBV7-9 | many | TGTGCCAGCAGCTCACAATTAAAGGCCGGGACCCTGGGGGAAAAACTGTTTTTT | CASSSQLKAGTLGEKLFF
TRBJ2-7 | NA | TRBV5-1 | many | TGCGCCAGCAGCTTGGATTGGGGCCGATCCTACGAGCAGTACTTC | CASSLDWGRSYEQYF
TRBJ2-3 | TRBD1 | TRBV7-3 | many | TGTGCCAGCAGCTTAGGACAGGGGTACACAGATACGCAGTATTTT | CASSLGQGYTDTQYF
TRBJ2-1 | NA | TRBV18 | many | TGTGCCAGCTCACCGGGGGGGCCCGGGGGAGCCTACAATGAGCAGTTCTTC | CASSPGGPGGAYNEQFF
TRBJ1-6 | NA | TRBV6-1 | medium-sized | TGTGCCAGCAGTGAATTCGTGGTAAAGAGCTCACCCCTCCACTTT | CASSEFVVKSSPLHF
TRBJ1-1 | NA | TRBV24-1 | many | TGTGCCACGGGGGGAGGGGAGAACACTGAAGCTTTCTTT | CATGGGENTEAFF
TRBJ2-7 | TRBD2 | TRBV19 | many | TGTGCCAGTAGTCCCCGGAGAGCGGGGGCTATCGAGCAGTACTTC | CASSPRRAGAIEQYF
TRBJ1-2 | NA | TRBV3-1 | many | TGTGCCAGCAGCCAAGGGGTTGCTGGCTACACCTTC | CASSQGVAGYTF
TRBJ1-1 | NA | TRBV27 | many | TGTGCCAGCAGTTTGGGTACAGGGTTTAACACTGAAGCTTTCTTT | CASSLGTGFNTEAFF
TRBJ1-2 | NA | TRBV5-4 | many | TGTGCCAGCAGCAATGCCCAGACAGTCGGGATGGGCTACACCTTC | CASSNAQTVGMGYTF
TRBJ2-5 | TRBD2 | TRBV20-1 | many | TGCAGTGCTCTCCTCTCTAGCGGGGGGTCGAGAGAGACCCAGTACTTC | CSALLSSGGSRETQYF
TRBJ2-1 | TRBD2 | TRBV20-1 | many | TGCAGTGCTAACTCCAGGGAAGCGGGGGGGCCTAATGAGCAGTTCTTC | CSANSREAGGPNEQFF
TRBJ2-5 | NA | TRBV19 | many | TGTGCCAGTAGTAGCTCCCAGGGGCCAAGGAAGACCCAGTACTTC | CASSSSQGPRKTQYF
TRBJ2-5 | NA | TRBV11-2 | many | TGTGCCAGCAGCTTAGGGCGTTACCAAGAGACCCAGTACTTC | CASSLGRYQETQYF
TRBJ2-7 | TRBD2 | TRBV15 | many | TGTGCCACCAGCATCTTCCCCGGGGGGGGCGACGAGCAGTACTTC | CATSIFPGGGDEQYF
TRBJ2-5 | NA | TRBV7-8 | many | TGTGCCAGCAGCTTTGTCTCAGCAGAGACCCAGTACTTC | CASSFVSAETQYF
TRBJ2-5 | NA | TRBV28 | many | TGTGCCAGCAGTTCCCCTGGGGGCACCCAAGAGACCCAGTACTTC | CASSSPGGTQETQYF
TRBJ1-2 | NA | TRBV7-9 | many | TGTGCCAGCAGCTTATTCCAGGGGTATGGCTACACCTTC | CASSLFQGYGYTF
TRBJ1-1 | NA | TRBV9 | many | TGTGCCAGCAGCCCCCACGGGGGGCTGAACACTGAAGCTTTCTTT | CASSPHGGLNTEAFF
TRBJ2-3 | NA | TRBV4-2 | many | TGTGCCAGCAGCCAAGGGACAGGCACAGATACGCAGTATTTT | CASSQGTGTDTQYF
TRBJ1-2 | NA | TRBV3-1 | many | TGTGCCAGCAGCCAAGAGGGGGACCCTCGGGGCTACACCTTC | CASSQEGDPRGYTF
TRBJ2-7 | TRBD1 | TRBV27 | many | TGTGCCAGCAGTGCGGACAGGGGGTTCTACGAGCAGTACTTC | CASSADRGFYEQYF